This paragraph reports one T cell receptor beta chain. As processed by the authors: Reference gene primer amplification yielded estimated nucleated cell counts. Method: immunoSEQ multiplex PCR; TCRdb's copy keeps in-frame clones and lacks some. Clone size and the V and J calls come from that table; the DNA yielded D and trimming. Of roughly 280,000 clones listed, around nine tenths are singletons. This entry is derived from a study of blood T cell repertoires in COVID-19. Background on the study: Acute-phase and convalescent COVID-19 samples originated in the United States, Italy and Spain.

The V end was cut by 10 bases, the J end by 6 bases, with 11 bases between. The CDR3 is made up of 11 amino acids. This receptor was identified in a man aged 35-49 years with active or convalescent COVID-19. This chain connects TRBV12-3 or TRBV12-4 to TRBJ2-3; D might be TRBD2 (6 bases). Sequencing was done on a sample of peripheral blood. For the CDR3, the DNA is TGTGCCACCCGACTAGGTGATACGCAGTATTTT. Translated: CATRLGDTQYF.